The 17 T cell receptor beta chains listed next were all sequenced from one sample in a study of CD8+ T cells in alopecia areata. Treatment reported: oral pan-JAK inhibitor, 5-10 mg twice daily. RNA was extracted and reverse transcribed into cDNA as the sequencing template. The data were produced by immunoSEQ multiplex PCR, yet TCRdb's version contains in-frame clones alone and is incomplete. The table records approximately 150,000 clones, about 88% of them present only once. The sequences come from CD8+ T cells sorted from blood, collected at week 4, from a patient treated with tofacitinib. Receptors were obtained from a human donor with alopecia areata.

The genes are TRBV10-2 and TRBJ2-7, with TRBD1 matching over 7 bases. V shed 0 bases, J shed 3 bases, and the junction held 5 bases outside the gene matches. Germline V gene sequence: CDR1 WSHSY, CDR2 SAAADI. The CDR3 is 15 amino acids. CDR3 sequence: CASSESTPGGYEQYF. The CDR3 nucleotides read TGCGCCAGCAGTGAGTCGACTCCAGGGGGCTACGAGCAGTACTTC.

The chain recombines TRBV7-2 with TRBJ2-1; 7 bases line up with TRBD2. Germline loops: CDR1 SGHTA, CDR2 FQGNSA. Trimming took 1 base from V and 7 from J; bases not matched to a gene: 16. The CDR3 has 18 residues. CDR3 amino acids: CASSLVSGGRGDWNEQFF. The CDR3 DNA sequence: TGTGCCAGCAGCTTAGTCTCTGGCGGGAGAGGGGATTGGAATGAGCAGTTCTTC.

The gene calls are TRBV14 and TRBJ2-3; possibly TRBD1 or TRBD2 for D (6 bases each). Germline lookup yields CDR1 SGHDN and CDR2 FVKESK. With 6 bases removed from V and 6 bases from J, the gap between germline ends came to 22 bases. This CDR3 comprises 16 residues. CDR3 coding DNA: TGTGCCAGCAGAACGGAGGGGGAAAGTTCCAGCGATACGCAGTATTTT. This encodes CASRTEGESSSDTQYF.

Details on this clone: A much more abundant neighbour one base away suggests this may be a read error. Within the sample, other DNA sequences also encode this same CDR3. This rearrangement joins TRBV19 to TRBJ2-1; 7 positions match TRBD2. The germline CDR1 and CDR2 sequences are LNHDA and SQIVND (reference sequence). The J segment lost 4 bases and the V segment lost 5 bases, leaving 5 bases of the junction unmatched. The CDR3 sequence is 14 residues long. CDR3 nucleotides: TGTGCCAGTAGTGGCGGGGGAGATTACAATGAGCAGTTCTTC. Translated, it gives CASSGGGDYNEQFF.

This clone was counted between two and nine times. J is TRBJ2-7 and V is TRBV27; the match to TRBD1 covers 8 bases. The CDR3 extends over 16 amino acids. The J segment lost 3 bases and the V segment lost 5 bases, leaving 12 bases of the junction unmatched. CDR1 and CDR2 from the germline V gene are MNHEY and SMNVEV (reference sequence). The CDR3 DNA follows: TGTGCCAGCAGTACAAGGACAGGGAAGGGGATCTACGAGCAGTACTTC. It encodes CASSTRTGKGIYEQYF.

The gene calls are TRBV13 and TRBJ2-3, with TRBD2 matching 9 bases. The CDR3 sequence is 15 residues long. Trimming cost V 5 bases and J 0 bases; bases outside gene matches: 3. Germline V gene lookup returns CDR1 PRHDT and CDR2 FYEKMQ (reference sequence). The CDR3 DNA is TGTGCCAGCAGCCCCAGCGGGGGGAGCACAGATACGCAGTATTTT. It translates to CASSPSGGSTDTQYF.

CDR3: CASSPADSYEQYF. The CDR3, as DNA: TGTGCCAGCTCACCGGCAGACAGTTACGAGCAGTACTTC. The V call is TRBV18, the J call TRBJ2-7; the D gene is possibly TRBD1 (5 bases). The germline V gene has CDR1 KGHSH and CDR2 LQKENI. Deletions cut 3 bases from V and 4 bases from J, with 10 bases between. The CDR3 loop spans 13 amino acids.

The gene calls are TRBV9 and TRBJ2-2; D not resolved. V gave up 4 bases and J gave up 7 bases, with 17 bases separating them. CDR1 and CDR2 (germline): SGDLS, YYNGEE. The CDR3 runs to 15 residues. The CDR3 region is CASSPREAQDGELFF. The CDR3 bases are TGTGCCAGCAGCCCCCGAGAGGCCCAAGACGGGGAGCTGTTTTTT. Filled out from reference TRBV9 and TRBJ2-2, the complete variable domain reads DSGVTQTPKHLITATGQRVTLRCSPRSGDLSVYWYQQSLDQGLQFLIQYYNGEERAKGNILERFSAQQFPDLHSELNLSSLELGDSALYFCASSPREAQDGELFFGEGSRLTVL.

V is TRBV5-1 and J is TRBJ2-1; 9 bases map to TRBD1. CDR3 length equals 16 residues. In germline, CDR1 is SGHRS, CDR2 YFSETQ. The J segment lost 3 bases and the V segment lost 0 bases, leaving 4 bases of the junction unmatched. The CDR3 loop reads CASSLERTGDYNEQFF. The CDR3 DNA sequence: TGCGCCAGCAGCTTGGAAAGGACAGGGGACTACAATGAGCAGTTCTTC.

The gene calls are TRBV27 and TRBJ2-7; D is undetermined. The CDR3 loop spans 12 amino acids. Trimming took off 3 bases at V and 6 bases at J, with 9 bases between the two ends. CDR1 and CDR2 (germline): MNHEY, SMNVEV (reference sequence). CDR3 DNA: TGTGCCAGCAGTTTTAACGGCCTCGAGCAGTACTTC. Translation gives CASSFNGLEQYF.

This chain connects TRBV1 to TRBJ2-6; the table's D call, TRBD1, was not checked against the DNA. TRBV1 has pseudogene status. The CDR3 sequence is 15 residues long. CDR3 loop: CTSSQDSSGANVLTF. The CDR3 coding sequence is TGCACCAGCAGCCAAGACAGCTCTGGGGCCAACGTCCTGACTTTC.

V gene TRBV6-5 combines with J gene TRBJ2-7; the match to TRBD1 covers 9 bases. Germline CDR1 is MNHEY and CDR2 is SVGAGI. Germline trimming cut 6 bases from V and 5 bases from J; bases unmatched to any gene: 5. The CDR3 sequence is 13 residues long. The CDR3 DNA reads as TGTGCCAGCAGCCTACAGGGGGCGGACGAGCAGTACTTC. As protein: CASSLQGADEQYF.

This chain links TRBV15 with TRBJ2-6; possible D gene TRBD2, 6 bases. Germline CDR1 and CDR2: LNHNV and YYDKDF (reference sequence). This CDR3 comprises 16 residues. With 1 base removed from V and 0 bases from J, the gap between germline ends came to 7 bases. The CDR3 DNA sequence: TGTGCCACCAGCAGAGGGAGGGGCTCTGGGGCCAACGTCCTGACTTTC. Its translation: CATSRGRGSGANVLTF.

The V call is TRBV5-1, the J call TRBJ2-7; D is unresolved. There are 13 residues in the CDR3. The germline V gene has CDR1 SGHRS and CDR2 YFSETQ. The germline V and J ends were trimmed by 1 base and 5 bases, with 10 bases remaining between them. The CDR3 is CASSLRLTDEQYF. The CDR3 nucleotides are TGCGCCAGCAGCTTGCGGTTGACGGACGAGCAGTACTTC.

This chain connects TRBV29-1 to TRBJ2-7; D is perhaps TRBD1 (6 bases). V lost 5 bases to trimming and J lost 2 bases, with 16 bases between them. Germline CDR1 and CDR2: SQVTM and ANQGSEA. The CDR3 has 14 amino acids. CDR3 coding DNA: TGCAGCGTTCACGAAACAGGGAAGACCTACGAGCAGTACTTC. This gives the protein CSVHETGKTYEQYF.

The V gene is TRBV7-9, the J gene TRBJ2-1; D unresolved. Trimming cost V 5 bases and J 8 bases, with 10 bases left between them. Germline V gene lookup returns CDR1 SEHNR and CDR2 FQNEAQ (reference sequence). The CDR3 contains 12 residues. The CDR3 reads CASSPAIDEQFF. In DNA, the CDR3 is TGTGCCAGCAGCCCCGCCATCGATGAGCAGTTCTTC.

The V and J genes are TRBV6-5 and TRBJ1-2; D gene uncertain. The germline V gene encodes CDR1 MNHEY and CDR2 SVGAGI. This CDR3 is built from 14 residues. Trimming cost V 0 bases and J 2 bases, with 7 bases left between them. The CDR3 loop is CASSYSSGNYGYTF. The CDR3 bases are TGTGCCAGCAGTTACTCGAGCGGAAACTATGGCTACACCTTC.